Below are 17 T cell receptor beta chains sequenced from a single sample in a study of T cell responses to AZD1222 COVID-19 vaccine. Profiling relied on immunoSEQ multiplex PCR, and the TCRdb table lists in-frame clones only, not all of them. Here the sample spans about 100,000 clones, around 87% being singletons. Sequencing used peripheral blood, obtained on day 0 of MenACWY control vaccination. These receptors were obtained from an adult in good health.

This rearrangement joins TRBV7-2 to TRBJ2-7; 7 nucleotides align to TRBD2. CDR3 length: 17 amino acids. Germline V gene lookup returns CDR1 SGHTA and CDR2 FQGNSA. After removal of 4 bases from V and 7 bases from J, the junction contained 19 bases not matched to a gene. The CDR3 sequence is CASSSAPLARTNKEQYF. CDR3 coding DNA: TGTGCCAGCAGCTCGGCCCCACTAGCGCGAACGAATAAGGAGCAGTACTTC. Full variable domain (rest looked up from reference TRBV7-2 and TRBJ2-7): GAGVSQSPSNKVTEKGKDVELRCDPISGHTALYWYRQSLGQGLEFLIYFQGNSAPDKSGLPSDRFSAERTGGSVSTLTIQRTQQEDSAVYLCASSSAPLARTNKEQYFGPGTRLTVT.

The chain links TRBV30 to TRBJ1-1, with D uncertain. This CDR3 is built from 13 residues. The germline CDR1 and CDR2 sequences are GTSNPN and SVGIG (reference sequence). Trimming removed 0 bases at V and 10 bases at J, with 15 bases between. The CDR3 nucleotides are TGTGCCTGGAGTGTAAACGGGCCATTAAGAGCTTTCTTT. Its translation: CAWSVNGPLRAFF.

The chain recombines TRBV3-1 (or the pseudogene TRBV3-2) with TRBJ1-1; 7 positions agree with TRBD1. The V gene end was trimmed by 4 bases and the J gene end by 3 bases; junction bases not matched to a gene: 11. This CDR3 spans 16 amino acids. The germline CDR1 and CDR2 sequences are LGHDT and YNNKEL (reference sequence). CDR3 amino acids: CASSRLNRGTDTEAFF. CDR3 nucleotides: TGTGCCAGCAGCCGCCTAAACAGGGGCACGGACACTGAAGCTTTCTTT.

This rearrangement joins TRBV9 to TRBJ2-2; D possibly uses TRBD1 or TRBD2 (5 bases each). V was pared by 0 bases and J by 1 base, with 10 bases between. The length of the CDR3 is 16 residues. Germline CDR1 SGDLS, CDR2 YYNGEE. This chain's CDR3 is CASSVARGQNTGELFF. The CDR3 DNA is TGTGCCAGCAGCGTAGCGAGGGGCCAGAACACCGGGGAGCTGTTTTTT.

The chain recombines TRBV24-1 with TRBJ2-7; TRBD1 agrees at 11 bases. CDR1 and CDR2 (germline): KGHDR, SFDVKD. This CDR3 region has 15 residues. J was trimmed by 0 bases and V by 7 bases; bases with no gene match: 4. The chain's CDR3 is CATSTGTGGSYEQYF. The CDR3 nucleotides read TGTGCCACCAGCACCGGGACAGGGGGCTCCTACGAGCAGTACTTC.

The genes are TRBV29-1 and TRBJ1-4; no clear D gene. The CDR3 spans 12 residues. The germline V gene encodes CDR1 SQVTM and CDR2 ANQGSEA. V was cut by 0 bases and J by 7 bases, with 6 bases left in between. The DNA for the CDR3 is TGCAGCGTTGAAGATGTAAGTGAAAAACTGTTTTTT. Amino acids: CSVEDVSEKLFF.

This clone occurred once. This chain joins TRBV5-4 and TRBJ2-1; 8 bases fit TRBD2. Trimming cost V 2 bases and J 8 bases; bases outside gene matches: 9. There are 15 residues in the CDR3. Germline values: CDR1 SGHNT, CDR2 YYREEE (reference sequence). This chain's CDR3 is CASSLKRELYDEQFF. CDR3 nucleotides: TGTGCCAGCAGCTTAAAGCGGGAGTTATATGATGAGCAGTTCTTC.

The chain carries TRBV12-3 or TRBV12-4 and TRBJ1-5, with TRBD1 as a possible D gene (5 bases). V was cut by 2 bases and J by 11 bases, with 10 bases left in between. The CDR3 length is 12 residues. The CDR3 nucleotides read TGTGCCAGCAGTTTACAGGGAGGGGCCCAGCATTTT. Translation gives CASSLQGGAQHF.

The chain combines TRBV11-2 with TRBJ2-1; D is undetermined. CDR3 length: 14 residues. Germline V lookup: CDR1 SGHAT, CDR2 FQNNGV. The V end was cut by 8 bases, the J end by 8 bases, with 19 bases between. The CDR3 DNA is TGTGCCAGCGCTCTCGACGGCGGCCGCCATGAGCAGTTCTTC. Translation gives CASALDGGRHEQFF.

Note on this clone: Other DNA variants within this sample encode the same CDR3. The chain employs TRBV7-2 and TRBJ1-2; D gene ambiguous. CDR1 and CDR2 from the germline V gene are SGHTA and FQGNSA. The CDR3 runs to 14 residues. V was cut by 1 base and J by 0 bases, with 6 bases left in between. The CDR3 here is CASSLGTANYGYTF. The CDR3 region has the DNA TGTGCCAGCAGCTTAGGGACGGCTAACTATGGCTACACCTTC.

The genes are TRBV6-5 and TRBJ2-3; D tentatively fits TRBD1 or TRBD2 (5 bases each). Germline loops: CDR1 MNHEY, CDR2 SVGAGI. There are 14 residues in the CDR3. Trimming removed 6 bases from V and 2 bases from J, with 12 bases in between. The CDR3 DNA sequence: TGTGCCAGCAGGTCCGGGACGACCACAGATACGCAGTATTTT. It yields the protein CASRSGTTTDTQYF.

The chain uses TRBV28 and TRBJ1-2; TRBD1 agrees at 10 bases. The CDR3 totals 14 residues. Per the germline V gene, CDR1 is MDHEN and CDR2 is SYDVKM. V lost 5 bases and J lost 4; bases outside the gene matches: 4. The CDR3 DNA sequence: TGTGCCAGCAGTGGGACAGGGGCCCCCTATGGCTACACCTTC. As protein: CASSGTGAPYGYTF.

The chain links TRBV7-3 to TRBJ1-2; tentatively, D is TRBD1 (5 bases). CDR3 length equals 19 residues. V gave up 5 bases and J gave up 4 bases, with 29 bases separating them. Per germline, CDR1 SGHTA and CDR2 FQGTGA. The CDR3 DNA sequence: TGTGCCAGCAGCCTCAGACCGTCGAGGCGGGAGGGGACTGGCTATGGCTACACCTTC. Its protein is CASSLRPSRREGTGYGYTF.

The rearrangement joins TRBV4-2 to TRBJ1-1; D is uncertain. Trimming took off 1 base at V and 8 bases at J, with 11 bases between the two ends. Per germline, CDR1 LGHNA and CDR2 YNFKEQ. The CDR3 loop spans 13 amino acids. CDR3 sequence reads: CASSQAVLVEAFF. DNA for the CDR3: TGTGCCAGCAGCCAAGCAGTCCTCGTCGAAGCTTTCTTT.

This chain connects TRBV21-1 to TRBJ1-2; the table gives TRBD1 as D, unverified against the DNA. TRBV21-1 is shown as a pseudogene. The CDR3 is made up of 18 amino acids. Here the CDR3 reads CASSKEETGAVANYGYTF. CDR3 DNA sequence: TGTGCCAGCAGCAAAGAGGAAACAGGGGCGGTAGCTAACTATGGCTACACCTTC.

This sequence joins TRBV5-4 and TRBJ2-1; 10 bases align to TRBD2. The CDR3 totals 15 residues. From germline, CDR1 is SGHNT and CDR2 YYREEE (reference sequence). V lost 2 bases to trimming and J lost 7 bases; unmatched junction nucleotides: 6. CDR3 DNA: TGTGCCAGCAGCTTAAGGCTAGCGGGAGAAAATGAGCAGTTCTTC. This translates into CASSLRLAGENEQFF.

This clone was counted between two and nine times. The V and J genes are TRBV7-6 and TRBJ1-2; tentatively, D is TRBD1 (5 bases). Trimming stripped 4 bases from V and 4 bases from J, with 13 bases between. This CDR3 is 14 amino acids long. CDR1 is SGHVS, CDR2 FNYEAQ, per germline. For the CDR3, the DNA is TGTGCCAGCAGCTGGGGGTGGCAAGGCTATGGCTACACCTTC. Protein: CASSWGWQGYGYTF.